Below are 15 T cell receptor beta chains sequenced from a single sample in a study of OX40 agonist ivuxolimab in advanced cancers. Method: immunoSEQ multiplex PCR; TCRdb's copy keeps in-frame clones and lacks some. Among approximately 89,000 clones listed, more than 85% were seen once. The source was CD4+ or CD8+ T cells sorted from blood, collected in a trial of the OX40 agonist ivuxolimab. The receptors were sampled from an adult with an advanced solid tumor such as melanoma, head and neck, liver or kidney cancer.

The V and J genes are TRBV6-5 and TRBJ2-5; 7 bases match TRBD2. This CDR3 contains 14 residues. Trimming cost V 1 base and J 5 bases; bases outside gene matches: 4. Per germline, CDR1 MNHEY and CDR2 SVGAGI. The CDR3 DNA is TGTGCCAGCAGTTACTTGGCGGGAGTCGAGACCCAGTACTTC. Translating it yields CASSYLAGVETQYF.

In nucleotides, the CDR3 is TGTGCCAGCAGTGCTGCTCCGGGACAGTGGGACAATGAGCAGTTCTTC. As protein: CASSAAPGQWDNEQFF. The chain is built from TRBV25-1 and TRBJ2-1; the match to TRBD1 covers 7 bases. V was clipped by 4 bases and J by 5 bases; unmatched bases: 11. Per the germline V gene, CDR1 is MGHDK and CDR2 is SYGVNS. This CDR3 contains 16 residues.

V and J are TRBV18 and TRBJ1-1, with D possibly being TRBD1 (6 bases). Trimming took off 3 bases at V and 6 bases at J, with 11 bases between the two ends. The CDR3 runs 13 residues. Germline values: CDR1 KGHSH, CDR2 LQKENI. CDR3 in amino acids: CASSPTEGAEAFF. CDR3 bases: TGTGCCAGCTCACCCACCGAGGGGGCTGAAGCTTTCTTT.

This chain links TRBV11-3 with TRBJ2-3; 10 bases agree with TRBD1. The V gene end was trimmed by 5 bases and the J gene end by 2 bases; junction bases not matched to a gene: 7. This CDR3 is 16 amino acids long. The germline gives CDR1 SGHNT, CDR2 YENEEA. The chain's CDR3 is CASSTGTGVFTDTQYF. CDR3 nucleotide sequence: TGTGCCAGCAGCACGGGGACAGGGGTATTCACAGATACGCAGTATTTT. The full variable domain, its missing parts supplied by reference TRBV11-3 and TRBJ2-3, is EAGVVQSPRYKIIEKKQPVAFWCNPISGHNTLYWYLQNLGQGPELLIRYENEEAVDDSQLPKDRFSAERLKGVDSTLKIQPAELGDSAVYLCASSTGTGVFTDTQYFGPGTRLTVL.

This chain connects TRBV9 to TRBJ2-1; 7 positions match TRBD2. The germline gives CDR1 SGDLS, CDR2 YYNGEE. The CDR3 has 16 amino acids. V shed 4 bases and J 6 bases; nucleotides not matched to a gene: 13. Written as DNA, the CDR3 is TGTGCCAGCAGCCCGCGACCTCACGGCGGGAGCAATGAGCAGTTCTTC. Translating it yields CASSPRPHGGSNEQFF. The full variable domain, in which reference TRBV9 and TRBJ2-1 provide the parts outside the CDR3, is DSGVTQTPKHLITATGQRVTLRCSPRSGDLSVYWYQQSLDQGLQFLIQYYNGEERAKGNILERFSAQQFPDLHSELNLSSLELGDSALYFCASSPRPHGGSNEQFFGPGTRLTVL.

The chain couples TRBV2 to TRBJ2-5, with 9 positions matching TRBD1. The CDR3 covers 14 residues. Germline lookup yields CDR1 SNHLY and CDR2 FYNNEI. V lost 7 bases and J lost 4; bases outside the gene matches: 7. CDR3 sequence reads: CASMGQGTTETQYF. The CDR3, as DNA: TGTGCCAGCATGGGACAGGGAACCACAGAGACCCAGTACTTC. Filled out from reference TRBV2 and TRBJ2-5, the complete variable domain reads EPEVTQTPSHQVTQMGQEVILRCVPISNHLYFYWYRQILGQKVEFLVSFYNNEISEKSEIFDDQFSVERPDGSNFTLKIRSTKLEDSAMYFCASMGQGTTETQYFGPGTRLLVL.

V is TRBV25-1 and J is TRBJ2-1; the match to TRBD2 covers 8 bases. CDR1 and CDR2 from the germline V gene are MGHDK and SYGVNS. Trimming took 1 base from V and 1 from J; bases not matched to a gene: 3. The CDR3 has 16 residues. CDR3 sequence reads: CASSESGGSSYNEQFF. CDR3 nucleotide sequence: TGTGCCAGCAGTGAATCGGGAGGGAGTTCCTACAATGAGCAGTTCTTC.

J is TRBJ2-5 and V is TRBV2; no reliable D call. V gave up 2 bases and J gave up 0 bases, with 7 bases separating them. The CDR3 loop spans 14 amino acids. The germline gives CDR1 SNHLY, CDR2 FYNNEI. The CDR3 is CASSERRDQETQYF. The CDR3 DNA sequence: TGTGCCAGCAGTGAACGGCGCGACCAAGAGACCCAGTACTTC.

The CDR3 DNA follows: TGCGCCAGCAGCCAAAACAGGGGGGAGACCCAGTACTTC. Its protein is CASSQNRGETQYF. V is TRBV4-3 and J is TRBJ2-5; 8 bases line up with TRBD1. The CDR3 loop spans 13 amino acids. Germline values: CDR1 LGHNA, CDR2 YSLEER. With 2 bases clipped from V and 5 bases from J, the junction kept 1 base outside the gene matches.

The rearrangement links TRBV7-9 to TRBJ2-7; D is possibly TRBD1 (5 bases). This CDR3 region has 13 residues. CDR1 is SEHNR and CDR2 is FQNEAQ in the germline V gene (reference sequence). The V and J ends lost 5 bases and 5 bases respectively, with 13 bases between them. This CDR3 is CASSPTGIHEQYF. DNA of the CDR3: TGTGCCAGCAGCCCAACAGGTATCCACGAGCAGTACTTC.

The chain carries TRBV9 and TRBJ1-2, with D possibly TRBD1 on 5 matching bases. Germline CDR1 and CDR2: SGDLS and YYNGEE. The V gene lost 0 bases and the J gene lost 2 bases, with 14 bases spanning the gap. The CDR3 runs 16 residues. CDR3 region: CASSVEPTDRNYGYTF. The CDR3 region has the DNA TGTGCCAGCAGCGTAGAGCCGACAGACCGAAACTATGGCTACACCTTC.

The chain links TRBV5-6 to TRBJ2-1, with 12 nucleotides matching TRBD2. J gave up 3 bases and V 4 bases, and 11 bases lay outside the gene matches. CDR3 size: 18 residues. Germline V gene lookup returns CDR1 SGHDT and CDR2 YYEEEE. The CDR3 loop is CASSLSTSGRVFYNEQFF. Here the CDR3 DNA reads TGTGCCAGCAGCCTCTCGACTAGCGGGAGAGTTTTCTACAATGAGCAGTTCTTC.

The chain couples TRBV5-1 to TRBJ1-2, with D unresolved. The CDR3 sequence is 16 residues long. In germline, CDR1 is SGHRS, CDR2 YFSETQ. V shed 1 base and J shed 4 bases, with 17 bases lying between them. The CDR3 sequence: CASSLNPSGIGYGYTF. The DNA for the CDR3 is TGCGCCAGCAGCTTGAACCCCTCTGGCATCGGCTATGGCTACACCTTC.

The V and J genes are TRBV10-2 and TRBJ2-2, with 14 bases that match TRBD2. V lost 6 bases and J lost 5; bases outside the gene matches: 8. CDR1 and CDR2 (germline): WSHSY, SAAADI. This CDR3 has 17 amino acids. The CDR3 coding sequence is TGCGCCAGCAGAGCCGGGACTAGCGGGAGAGGGACCGGGGAGCTGTTTTTT. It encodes CASRAGTSGRGTGELFF.

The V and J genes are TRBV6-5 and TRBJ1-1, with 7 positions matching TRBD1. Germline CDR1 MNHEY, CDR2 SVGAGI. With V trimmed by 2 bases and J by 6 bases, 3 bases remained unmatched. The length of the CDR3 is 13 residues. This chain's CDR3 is CASSYIRGAEAFF. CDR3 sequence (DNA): TGTGCCAGCAGTTACATCAGGGGGGCTGAAGCTTTCTTT.